The sequence of this TCR beta chain was determined in a study of T-cell memory formation after mild COVID-19. V dropped 4 bases and J dropped 3; count of bases not matched to a gene: 9. Germline CDR1 and CDR2: SGHRS and YFSETQ. The CDR3 is 17 residues long. MiXCR, run by TCRdb on the 5' RACE reads, gives a single entry per CDR3 protein. Here the sample spans about 150,000 distinct CDR3 sequences, 15% to 20% being singletons. Sequenced: PBMCs or a T cell subset sorted from them (not recorded which). The V and J genes are TRBV5-1 and TRBJ2-1; 11 bases agree with TRBD2. This receptor was obtained from an adult woman who had mild COVID-19 (a few samples of this study predate the infection). Cell type and time point are not known. In DNA, the CDR3 is TGCGCCAGCAGCGGGGGTCTAGCGGGAGGTAGCTACAATGAGCAGTTCTTC. This sequence encodes CASSGGLAGGSYNEQFF. The whole variable domain, filled in from reference TRBV5-1 and TRBJ2-1, reads KAGVTQTPRYLIKTRGQQVTLSCSPISGHRSVSWYQQTPGQGLQFLFEYFSETQRNKGNFPGRFSGRQFSNSRSEMNVSTLELGDSALYLCASSGGLAGGSYNEQFFGPGTRLTVL.